The 25 T cell receptor beta chains presented below share a single source sample, sequenced in a study of OX40 agonist ivuxolimab in advanced cancers. TCRdb's table, derived via immunoSEQ multiplex PCR, lists solely in-frame clones and lacks some. This table holds tens of thousands of clones, 85% to 90% found once. Sequenced here: CD4+ or CD8+ T cells sorted from blood, sampled in a trial of the OX40 agonist ivuxolimab. The receptors were gathered from an adult with an advanced solid tumor such as melanoma, head and neck, liver or kidney cancer.

The chain carries TRBV10-1 and TRBJ2-3, with D possibly TRBD2 on 7 matching bases. Trimming removed 3 bases at V and 2 bases at J, with 9 bases between. Looked up from germline, CDR1 is WNHNN and CDR2 is SYGVQD (reference sequence). CDR3 length equals 14 residues. The CDR3 spells CASSDGGLTDTQYF. The DNA for the CDR3 is TGCGCCAGCAGTGACGGGGGGCTCACAGATACGCAGTATTTT.

Only a few counts were recorded for this clone. The genes are TRBV5-1 and TRBJ1-2; no clear D gene. Per the germline V gene, CDR1 is SGHRS and CDR2 is YFSETQ. Trimming cost V 0 bases and J 1 base, with 13 bases left between them. This CDR3 spans 16 amino acids. CDR3 nucleotide sequence: TGCGCCAGCAGCTTGGATGGGTTAGTCTTTAACTATGGCTACACCTTC. Its translation: CASSLDGLVFNYGYTF.

The V call is TRBV19, the J call TRBJ1-2; 7 bases agree with TRBD1. This CDR3 comprises 15 residues. The J segment lost 7 bases and the V segment lost 5 bases, leaving 13 bases of the junction unmatched. Germline V gene lookup returns CDR1 LNHDA and CDR2 SQIVND (reference sequence). The CDR3 DNA reads as TGTGCCAGTAGTCCAACCGTTGAGGGGGCTGCTGGCTACACCTTC. Translated, it gives CASSPTVEGAAGYTF.

In its sample, this clone was seen once. The V and J genes are TRBV7-6 and TRBJ2-5; 8 bases agree with TRBD1. CDR1 SGHVS and CDR2 FNYEAQ come from the germline V gene. After removal of 4 bases from V and 5 bases from J, the junction contained 12 bases not matched to a gene. The CDR3 length is 16 residues. The CDR3 nucleotides read TGTGCCAGCAGCTACGGACAGGGACGAGTCGCCGAGACCCAGTACTTC. Translation gives CASSYGQGRVAETQYF.

The rearrangement uses TRBV5-8 and TRBJ1-5; D call uncertain. With 4 bases removed from V and 1 base from J, the gap between germline ends came to 18 bases. The CDR3 is 17 amino acids. Germline-derived CDR1 and CDR2 are SGHTS and YDEGEE. The CDR3 spells CASSQDRNDLSNQPQHF. CDR3 sequence (DNA): TGTGCCAGCAGCCAAGATCGGAATGACCTGAGCAATCAGCCCCAGCATTTT.

This clone is a singleton in its sample. The V call is TRBV5-1, the J call TRBJ2-3; TRBD1 agrees at 9 bases. V was clipped by 4 bases and J by 4 bases; unmatched bases: 4. The CDR3 loop spans 14 amino acids. Germline V CDR1 and CDR2: SGHRS, YFSETQ. Written as DNA, the CDR3 is TGCGCCAGCAGCCCGGGACAGGGCGCAGATACGCAGTATTTT. Translation: CASSPGQGADTQYF.

V gene TRBV15 combines with J gene TRBJ1-1, with D possibly TRBD1 on 5 matching bases. The CDR3 covers 14 residues. Germline CDR1 is LNHNV and CDR2 is YYDKDF (reference sequence). V lost 5 bases and J lost 4, with 14 bases in between. Written as DNA, the CDR3 is TGTGCCACCAGCGTGGAGGGAAGGGGCACTGAAGCTTTCTTT. Its translation is CATSVEGRGTEAFF.

This sequence joins TRBV4-1 and TRBJ1-5; D is unresolved. Per the germline V gene, CDR1 is MGHRA and CDR2 is YSYEKL. Between the trimmed V and J ends, which lost 3 bases and 9 bases, there was a span of 15 bases. CDR3 length equals 14 residues. The CDR3 reads CASSQDGDQWPQHF. The CDR3, as DNA: TGCGCCAGCAGCCAGGACGGAGATCAGTGGCCCCAGCATTTT.

V usage is TRBV6-5 and J usage is TRBJ1-6, with D hard to call. The V end lost 5 bases, the J end lost 9 bases, and 11 bases lay between the germline ends. The germline gives CDR1 MNHEY, CDR2 SVGAGI. The CDR3 totals 13 residues. CDR3 sequence (DNA): TGTGCCAGCAGTCGCGGGGTTGGTTCACCCCTCCACTTT. Protein: CASSRGVGSPLHF.

The sample holds a few counts of this clone. The chain has TRBV12-5 and TRBJ1-1; no clear D gene. This CDR3 has 15 amino acids. Per germline, CDR1 LGHNT and CDR2 FRNRAP. Trimming took 5 bases from V and 1 from J, leaving 14 bases between them. The CDR3 bases are TGTGCTAGTGGTCCGCCGGGCCCGGGGAACACTGAAGCTTTCTTT. This gives the protein CASGPPGPGNTEAFF.

This clone was seen a handful of times. This chain joins TRBV11-2 and TRBJ1-1; the D gene is possibly TRBD1 (5 bases). In germline, CDR1 is SGHAT, CDR2 FQNNGV. V was pared by 1 base and J by 1 base, with 19 bases between. CDR3 size: 18 residues. The CDR3 DNA reads as TGTGCCAGCAGCTTAGGCGGGGGTTGGGGATCATCGAACACTGAAGCTTTCTTT. Translation: CASSLGGGWGSSNTEAFF. Based on the CDR3 plus reference TRBV11-2 and TRBJ1-1, the full variable domain is EAGVAQSPRYKIIEKRQSVAFWCNPISGHATLYWYQQILGQGPKLLIQFQNNGVVDDSQLPKDRFSAERLKGVDSTLKIQPAKLEDSAVYLCASSLGGGWGSSNTEAFFGQGTRLTVV.

The count of this clone is one. The rearrangement uses TRBV19 and TRBJ2-1; D may be TRBD2 (6 bases). The germline V and J ends were trimmed by 10 bases and 3 bases, with 19 bases remaining between them. Per the germline V gene, CDR1 is LNHDA and CDR2 is SQIVND (reference sequence). This CDR3 is 15 amino acids long. The CDR3 DNA is TGTGCCACTAGAGCCGGGGGATCCGTCTACAATGAGCAGTTCTTC. Its translation is CATRAGGSVYNEQFF.

The J gene is TRBJ2-7, the V gene TRBV19; tentatively, D is TRBD2 (6 bases). Trimming took 6 bases from V and 2 from J, leaving 14 bases between them. The CDR3 sequence is 14 residues long. Per germline, CDR1 LNHDA and CDR2 SQIVND (reference sequence). The DNA of the CDR3 is TGTGCCAGTAGGTCTGGGACTGCCGCCTACGAGCAGTACTTC. This translates into CASRSGTAAYEQYF. The variable domain in full, completed from reference TRBV19 and TRBJ2-7, reads DGGITQSPKYLFRKEGQNVTLSCEQNLNHDAMYWYRQDPGQGLRLIYYSQIVNDFQKGDIAEGYSVSREKKESFPLTVTSAQKNPTAFYLCASRSGTAAYEQYFGPGTRLTVT.

This chain uses TRBV7-2 with TRBJ2-6; D not certain. The CDR3 runs to 17 residues. CDR1 is SGHTA and CDR2 is FQGNSA in the germline V gene. V lost 2 bases to trimming and J lost 1 base, with 12 bases between them. The CDR3 loop reads CASSLSQTPSGANVLTF. DNA for the CDR3: TGTGCCAGCAGCTTATCACAGACGCCTTCTGGGGCCAACGTCCTGACTTTC. The variable domain in full, with the rest retrieved from reference TRBV7-2 and TRBJ2-6, is GAGVSQSPSNKVTEKGKDVELRCDPISGHTALYWYRQSLGQGLEFLIYFQGNSAPDKSGLPSDRFSAERTGGSVSTLTIQRTQQEDSAVYLCASSLSQTPSGANVLTFGAGSRLTVL.

This clone was detected once. The chain employs TRBV28 and TRBJ2-5; the D is unclear. The germline gives CDR1 MDHEN, CDR2 SYDVKM. CDR3 length equals 14 residues. Trimming left V 6 bases short and J 7 bases short, with 18 bases between. CDR3 amino acids: CASRPGQLWVTQYF. DNA for the CDR3: TGTGCCAGCAGGCCGGGCCAGCTGTGGGTGACCCAGTACTTC.

The V gene is TRBV4-3, the J gene TRBJ1-3; weak D call: TRBD1 (5 bases). The CDR3 consists of 17 residues. V lost 1 base and J 4 bases, leaving 17 bases between the germline ends. Looked up from germline, CDR1 is LGHNA and CDR2 is YSLEER. The CDR3 DNA follows: TGCGCCAGCAGCCAAGGGGAGGGGCGCGGGCAGGGAAACACCATATATTTT. As protein: CASSQGEGRGQGNTIYF.

This chain connects TRBV7-9 to TRBJ2-1; possibly TRBD1 for D (6 bases). Germline V gene sequence: CDR1 SEHNR, CDR2 FQNEAQ (reference sequence). Deletions cut 1 base from V and 3 bases from J, with 13 bases between. The CDR3 is 16 amino acids. The CDR3 sequence: CASSLGGQGHYNEQFF. Here the CDR3 DNA reads TGTGCCAGCAGCTTAGGGGGCCAGGGACACTACAATGAGCAGTTCTTC.

The chain combines TRBV7-2 with TRBJ1-1, with D hard to call. CDR1 SGHTA and CDR2 FQGNSA come from the germline V gene. Trimming took off 5 bases at V and 0 bases at J, with 4 bases between the two ends. This CDR3 is built from 12 residues. The CDR3 sequence: CASSIMNTEAFF. CDR3 in DNA: TGTGCCAGCAGCATCATGAACACTGAAGCTTTCTTT.

The chain is built from TRBV5-6 and TRBJ2-3, with D tentatively TRBD2 (6 bases). Germline V CDR1 and CDR2: SGHDT, YYEEEE. This CDR3 has 15 residues. The V gene lost 7 bases and the J gene lost 5 bases, with 20 bases spanning the gap. Written as DNA, the CDR3 is TGTGCCAGCTCCGTCCCTAGCGAGAAGGGAGATACGCAGTATTTT. Translation: CASSVPSEKGDTQYF. The full variable domain, rest sourced from reference TRBV5-6 and TRBJ2-3, is DAGVTQSPTHLIKTRGQQVTLRCSPKSGHDTVSWYQQALGQGPQFIFQYYEEEERQRGNFPDRFSGHQFPNYSSELNVNALLLGDSALYLCASSVPSEKGDTQYFGPGTRLTVL.

The chain employs TRBV27 and TRBJ1-5; D gene unclear. This CDR3 has 16 amino acids. V gave up 0 bases and J gave up 3 bases, with 12 bases separating them. CDR1 and CDR2 from the germline V gene are MNHEY and SMNVEV (reference sequence). Written as DNA, the CDR3 is TGTGCCAGCAGTTTATCTCCCCCCAACCCCAATCAGCCCCAGCATTTT. This gives the protein CASSLSPPNPNQPQHF.

J is TRBJ2-1 and V is TRBV7-7; D not certain. The CDR3 consists of 14 residues. Looked up from germline, CDR1 is SSHAT and CDR2 is FNYEAQ (reference sequence). The V end was cut by 0 bases, the J end by 3 bases, with 6 bases between. The CDR3 nucleotides are TGTGCCAGCAGCTTAGCGGTCCACTACAATGAGCAGTTCTTC. This gives the protein CASSLAVHYNEQFF.

Remarks on this clone: The junction departs from the called germline gene at one end, perhaps through a read error. This chain links TRBV7-7 with TRBJ2-3, with 7 bases lining up with TRBD2. This CDR3 has 14 amino acids. Germline V gene lookup returns CDR1 SSHAT and CDR2 FNYEAQ (reference sequence). The CDR3 bases are TGTGCTAGCAGTGCTAGCGGTGCCGGAGATACGCAGTATTTT. Residues: CASSASGAGDTQYF.

This chain joins TRBV20-1 and TRBJ2-5; TRBD2 is a possible D gene (5 bases). Germline lookup yields CDR1 DFQATT and CDR2 SNEGSKA (reference sequence). The CDR3 sequence is 9 residues long. The CDR3 DNA follows: TGCAACCCGGGGGAGACCCAGTACTTC. This encodes CNPGETQYF.

V and J are TRBV7-2 and TRBJ2-5, with unresolved D. V lost 1 base and J 4 bases, leaving 4 bases between the germline ends. CDR1 and CDR2 from the germline V gene are SGHTA and FQGNSA. CDR3 length: 12 residues. The CDR3 bases are TGTGCCAGCAGCTTAGGCAGAGAGACCCAGTACTTC. Its translation: CASSLGRETQYF.

The rearrangement uses TRBV27 and TRBJ2-7; 10 nucleotides agree with TRBD1. Per germline, CDR1 MNHEY and CDR2 SMNVEV (reference sequence). This CDR3 has 13 residues. Germline trimming cut 10 bases from V and 6 bases from J; bases unmatched to any gene: 9. The CDR3 loop is CATSRTGGFEQYF. The DNA of the CDR3 is TGTGCCACCTCCCGGACAGGGGGATTCGAGCAGTACTTC.